This entry concerns a single T cell receptor beta chain. No antigen is known for it. Libraries came from bulk RNA-seq. The TruSeq Stranded RNA sample prep kit was used to generate libraries of poly-A-enriched mRNA from an input of approximately 0.94 ug total RNA. Paired-end sequencing was carried out on a HiSeq 2500, and each sample was sequenced in triplicate. RNA-seq read length was 125 nucleotides per mate. The paper's data handling went like this. Reads were trimmed and aligned to hg38 with STAR v2.7, with quality control by FASTQC, RSeQC and multiqc. Salmon 0.14.1 was used to quantify gene expression levels as transcripts per million (TPM). Principal component analysis suggested that trial, library batch, sequencing batch, treatment regimen and sex did not drive transcriptomic profiles. The reads underwent TCRdb reprocessing, giving one record for each CDR3 protein sequence and no DNA. TCRdb, not the authors, supplied the V and J calls. Present in this sample are approximately 140 distinct CDR3 sequences, about 93% of which were seen just once. The top ten constitute around 19% of the sample.

This sample is drawn from a study of alternative splicing in chronic myeloid leukemia remission (TCRdb year 2020). Study-wide context: Remission specimens from the trials were collected at major or complete molecular response, at 12 or 24 months of TKI therapy. The French Persistem study supplied nine CML samples, of which seven were diagnostic and two were matched remission samples. Nine or ten diagnostic specimens, together with matched remission specimens, were obtained from the RESIST (imatinib), ENESTxtnd (nilotinib) and PINNACLE (nilotinib plus pegylated interferon) trials. The female/male split was 11/5 for diagnosis samples, 8/3 for remission samples and 2/4 for controls. The median age was around 50 years at diagnosis, less than 60 at remission and roughly 37 for the healthy controls. RNA sequencing was used to profile peripheral blood taken from chronic-phase CML patients both at diagnosis and at remission, and those profiles were then compared against healthy donors. Total leukocytes from peripheral blood collected in EDTA were used as the trial diagnostic specimens. Trizol was used to extract total RNA from peripheral blood mononuclear cells of diagnosis, remission and control samples.

The label giving this sample's time point can be read as: major or complete molecular response after front-line TKI therapy. Approximately 16 CML patients made up the patient cohort, and matched post-remission samples were retrieved for a subset of those patients. Findings and caveats that apply to the study as a whole: At remission, blood cell composition was reshaped to resemble that of the lymphoid cell-enriched normal controls. Strong differences in blood cell composition were observed between timepoints, with a shift from myeloid progenitor enrichment at diagnosis to mature lymphoid enrichment at remission.

Measured from the cysteine to the phenylalanine, the CDR3 is 15 residues long. No DNA has been recorded. The germline V gene gives CDR1 as MGHRA and CDR2 as YSYEKL. The chain couples TRBV4-1 to TRBJ2-2; the D gene TCRdb calls, TRBD2, cannot be checked with no DNA. Sequenced material: PBMCs or total blood leukocytes (not recorded which), taken during remission. This TCR was recovered from an adult with chronic myeloid leukemia. CDR3 loop: CASSQDPTGLGELFF.